The clone carrying this T cell receptor (beta chain) was observed a few times. The antigen is undetermined. CDR1 is KGHSH, CDR2 LQKENI, per germline. This CDR3 has 15 amino acids. The ends were cut back, 2 bases at V and 2 bases at J, with 11 bases in the middle. This specimen comes from a study of T cells after yellow fever vaccination. General study findings and limits: Reappearance after the booster was observed for most primary-vaccination clones (96% CD4, roughly 90% CD8).

In TCRdb, the 5' RACE reads were re-called with MiXCR into one record per CDR3 protein. The data show some 97,000 distinct CDR3 sequences, roughly 6% seen once. Sample: CD8+ T cells sorted from PBMCs, taken 10 days after the yellow fever booster vaccination. The chain is built from TRBV18 and TRBJ2-3; perhaps TRBD2 as D (5 bases). The clonotype comes from a man aged 18-30 years who received the YFV17D yellow fever vaccine. In DNA, the CDR3 is TGTGCCAGCTCACCAAGGAGGTATAACACAGATACGCAGTATTTT. Translated, it gives CASSPRRYNTDTQYF.